Given below is one TCR beta chain in context. Its target is unknown. The TCR beta CDR3 regions underwent amplification using RNA transcripts as the source. The HTBI primer set served for first-round RT-PCR of the TCR CDR3. TCRdb redid the calling of the multiplex PCR reads with MiXCR, one entry per CDR3 protein. The sample has about 360,000 distinct CDR3 sequences, roughly 14% seen once; the top ten hold about a quarter. This sample stems from a study of T cells in Graves' hyperthyroidism and ophthalmopathy. Broader study findings: Stable hyperthyroidism and ophthalmopathy were separated using 13 V-J signatures.

This CDR3 region has 15 residues. Germline values: CDR1 MGHRA, CDR2 YSYEKL. The V and J ends lost 4 bases and 4 bases respectively, with 14 bases between them. Sequencing was done on a sample of blood. The TCR sequence derives from a woman aged 18-35 years with Graves' hyperthyroidism that later progressed to Graves' ophthalmopathy. The J gene is TRBJ2-1, the V gene TRBV4-1; D unresolved. The CDR3 protein is CASSPSYRVYNEQFF. The CDR3 nucleotides read TGCGCCAGCAGCCCCTCTTATCGAGTTTACAATGAGCAGTTCTTC.